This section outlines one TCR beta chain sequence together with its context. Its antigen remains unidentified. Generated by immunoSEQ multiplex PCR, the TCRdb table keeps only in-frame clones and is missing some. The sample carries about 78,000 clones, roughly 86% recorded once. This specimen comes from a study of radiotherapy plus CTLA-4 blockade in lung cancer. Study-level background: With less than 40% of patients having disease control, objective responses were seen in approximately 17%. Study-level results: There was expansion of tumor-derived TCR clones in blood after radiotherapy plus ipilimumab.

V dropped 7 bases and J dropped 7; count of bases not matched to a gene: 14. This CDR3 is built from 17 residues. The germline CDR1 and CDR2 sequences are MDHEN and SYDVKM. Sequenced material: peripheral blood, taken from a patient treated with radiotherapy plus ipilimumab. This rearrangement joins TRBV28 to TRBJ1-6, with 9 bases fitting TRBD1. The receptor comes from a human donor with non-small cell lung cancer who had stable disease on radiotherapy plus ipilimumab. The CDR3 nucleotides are TGTGCCAGCACCTACAGTGGCGGGACAGGGTACAATTCACCCCTCCACTTT. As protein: CASTYSGGTGYNSPLHF.